Listed here are 32 T cell receptor beta chains from one sample, sequenced in a study of vaccination effects on CD4 cells after COVID-19. Antigen-specific CD4+ T cells were expanded (with viral peptide pools) by the ViraFEST assay ahead of sequencing. Investigators separated out CD4+ T cells once less than 11 days of culture had passed. Participants were vaccinated with two doses of either the BNT162b2 or mRNA-1273 vaccine. Assay: immunoSEQ multiplex PCR; the TCRdb copy retains only in-frame clones and omits some. This table has 15,000 or so clones, about 76% appearing once. Their antigen targets remain unknown. Sequences were derived from CD4+ T cells from PBMCs cultured with HCoV-NL63 spike peptides, sampled after COVID-19 vaccination. These receptors came from a human donor who received a COVID-19 vaccine.

This chain uses TRBV5-4 with TRBJ1-1, with TRBD1 matching over 8 bases. CDR3 length: 13 amino acids. Trimming at V came to 2 bases and at J to 7 bases, leaving 4 bases not matched to a gene. CDR1 and CDR2 from the germline V gene are SGHNT and YYREEE (reference sequence). DNA for the CDR3: TGTGCCAGCAGCTTAGACAGGGGCGGTGAAGCTTTCTTT. This gives the protein CASSLDRGGEAFF.

The chain links TRBV27 to TRBJ1-1; a weak D match, TRBD1 (6 bases). The CDR3 extends over 16 amino acids. The germline CDR1 and CDR2 sequences are MNHEY and SMNVEV (reference sequence). The V and J ends lost 6 bases and 1 base respectively, with 18 bases between them. The CDR3 sequence: CASSLGTPGTNTEAFF. The CDR3 DNA reads TGTGCCAGCAGCCTCGGGACACCCGGGACGAACACTGAAGCTTTCTTT.

The chain employs TRBV19 and TRBJ1-1; D remains ambiguous. This CDR3 region has 17 residues. The germline CDR1 and CDR2 sequences are LNHDA and SQIVND (reference sequence). Trimming left V 1 base short and J 4 bases short, with 19 bases between. The CDR3: CASSIGEPFGLATEAFF. In DNA form, the CDR3 reads TGTGCCAGTAGTATAGGTGAGCCCTTCGGATTGGCCACTGAAGCTTTCTTT.

V and J are TRBV21-1 and TRBJ1-5; the D call of TRBD1 is as the table states it, not checked on the DNA. TRBV21-1 is recorded as a pseudogene. The CDR3 covers 18 residues. CDR3 protein: CASSKNRGPSYSNQPQHF. The CDR3, as DNA: TGTGCCAGCAGCAAGAACAGGGGCCCTTCCTATAGCAATCAGCCCCAGCATTTT.

CDR3 protein: CASSIVGSSYEQYF. CDR3 coding DNA: TGTGCCAGTAGTATAGTAGGGAGCTCCTACGAGCAGTACTTC. The chain has TRBV19 and TRBJ2-7, with TRBD2 as a possible D gene (5 bases). The germline V gene encodes CDR1 LNHDA and CDR2 SQIVND (reference sequence). CDR3 length: 14 residues. Trimming left V 1 base short and J 0 bases short, with 7 bases between.

This clone has just one count. V and J are TRBV12-3 or TRBV12-4 and TRBJ1-2; 7 bases line up with TRBD1. The CDR3 is made up of 11 amino acids. J was trimmed by 10 bases and V by 5 bases; bases with no gene match: 4. In nucleotides, the CDR3 is TGTGCCAGCAGTCCTGGGACAGCCTACACCTTC. Its protein is CASSPGTAYTF.

The J gene is TRBJ2-3, the V gene TRBV25-1; TRBD1 aligns across 8 bases. After removal of 4 bases from V and 11 bases from J, the junction contained 5 bases not matched to a gene. The CDR3 has 12 amino acids. CDR1 and CDR2 from the germline V gene are MGHDK and SYGVNS. The CDR3 reads CASSVGQGGQYF. The CDR3 nucleotides are TGTGCCAGCAGTGTCGGACAGGGAGGGCAGTATTTT.

The V and J genes are TRBV6-6 and TRBJ2-3; 9 nucleotides align to TRBD2. The CDR3 covers 15 residues. Losses at the gene ends were 5 bases for V and 5 bases for J; bases not matched to a gene: 8. Germline CDR1 is MNHNY and CDR2 is SVGAGI (reference sequence). DNA for the CDR3: TGTGCCAGCAGTGGGGTAGTGACTAGCGGAGATACGCAGTATTTT. It specifies CASSGVVTSGDTQYF.

V and J are TRBV3-1 (or the pseudogene TRBV3-2) and TRBJ1-1; perhaps TRBD1 as D (5 bases). V shed 1 base and J shed 10 bases, with 7 bases lying between them. The CDR3 runs to 11 residues. Germline V gene lookup returns CDR1 LGHDT and CDR2 YNNKEL (reference sequence). The CDR3 region is CASSQAGGAFF. CDR3 sequence (DNA): TGTGCCAGCAGCCAAGCGGGGGGAGCTTTCTTT.

There are a few counts of this clone. The rearrangement uses TRBV7-2 and TRBJ1-2; 7 nucleotides line up with TRBD1. Germline CDR1 is SGHTA and CDR2 is FQGNSA. This CDR3 comprises 14 residues. The trim removed 1 base at V and 5 bases at J, leaving 4 bases unmatched. The DNA of the CDR3 is TGTGCCAGCAGCTTAGAAGCAGGGGGGTATGGCTACACCTTC. This translates into CASSLEAGGYGYTF.

The chain carries TRBV7-9 and TRBJ2-2; D gene unclear. The CDR3 runs to 14 residues. Trimming took 4 bases from V and 4 from J, leaving 10 bases between them. Looked up from germline, CDR1 is SEHNR and CDR2 is FQNEAQ (reference sequence). CDR3 sequence reads: CASSSSFGTGELFF. The DNA for the CDR3 is TGTGCCAGCAGCTCCTCTTTTGGCACCGGGGAGCTGTTTTTT.

The V and J genes are TRBV28 and TRBJ1-5, with D unresolved. This CDR3 is built from 15 residues. Looked up from germline, CDR1 is MDHEN and CDR2 is SYDVKM. The germline V and J ends were trimmed by 4 bases and 3 bases, with 13 bases remaining between them. The chain's CDR3 is CASSSSTSLNQPQHF. DNA of the CDR3: TGTGCCAGCAGTTCATCCACCTCTCTCAATCAGCCCCAGCATTTT.

The chain carries TRBV19 and TRBJ1-3, with D uncertain. Per the germline V gene, CDR1 is LNHDA and CDR2 is SQIVND (reference sequence). The CDR3 runs to 13 residues. V was pared by 9 bases and J by 4 bases, with 13 bases between. CDR3 sequence: CASRWTYGNTIYF. Here the CDR3 DNA reads TGTGCCAGCCGATGGACTTACGGAAACACCATATATTTT.

The J gene is TRBJ2-4, the V gene TRBV21-1; the D call TRBD2 from the table was never checked on the DNA. TRBV21-1 is termed a pseudogene. The CDR3 has 16 residues. Here the CDR3 reads CASSKDQRGAGNIQYF. CDR3 nucleotides: TGTGCCAGCAGCAAAGACCAGCGGGGGGCGGGAAACATTCAGTACTTC.

The chain joins TRBV5-6 to TRBJ1-4; D call uncertain. Germline CDR1 SGHDT, CDR2 YYEEEE. The CDR3 runs to 15 residues. V was cut by 1 base and J by 3 bases, with 10 bases left in between. CDR3: CASSLLGDSNEKLFF. CDR3 nucleotides: TGTGCCAGCAGCTTGCTTGGGGATTCTAATGAAAAACTGTTTTTT.

The chain uses TRBV5-1 and TRBJ1-2; TRBD1 might be the D (6 bases). Germline CDR1 SGHRS, CDR2 YFSETQ. CDR3 length: 13 amino acids. Trimming took off 2 bases at V and 7 bases at J, with 12 bases between the two ends. The DNA of the CDR3 is TGCGCCAGCAGCTTACCAGGGGTGAGTGGCTACACCTTC. This gives the protein CASSLPGVSGYTF.

This clone showed up just a few times. The V gene is TRBV2, the J gene TRBJ2-7; 8 bases line up with TRBD1. Germline V gives CDR1 SNHLY, CDR2 FYNNEI. V gave up 3 bases and J gave up 5 bases; unmatched junction bases: 9. CDR3 length: 15 amino acids. CDR3 region: CASSDGRTGTNEQYF. In DNA, the CDR3 is TGTGCCAGCAGTGATGGGCGGACAGGGACCAACGAGCAGTACTTC.

The gene calls are TRBV3-1 (or the pseudogene TRBV3-2) and TRBJ2-1, with D uncertain. The CDR3 length is 16 residues. Germline V gives CDR1 LGHDT, CDR2 YNNKEL (reference sequence). The V end lost 0 bases, the J end lost 2 bases, and 11 bases lay between the germline ends. CDR3 DNA sequence: TGTGCCAGCAGCCAAGATCTTCTGGTCACCTACAATGAGCAGTTCTTC. This gives the protein CASSQDLLVTYNEQFF.

The rearrangement links TRBV4-2 to TRBJ1-3, with 7 positions matching TRBD1. J lost 1 base, V lost 3 bases, and 9 bases had no gene match. Germline V gene data show CDR1 as LGHNA and CDR2 as YNFKEQ. The CDR3 is made up of 17 amino acids. CDR3 sequence (DNA): TGTGCCAGCAGCCAGACAGGGCCCGGGGCGTCTGGAAACACCATATATTTT. This translates into CASSQTGPGASGNTIYF.

This clone has a handful of counts. This chain joins TRBV2 and TRBJ2-7, with 9 bases aligning to TRBD2. The V gene end was trimmed by 3 bases and the J gene end by 5 bases; junction bases not matched to a gene: 5. Germline V gene sequence: CDR1 SNHLY, CDR2 FYNNEI. The CDR3 runs 14 residues. The CDR3 nucleotides read TGTGCCAGCAGTGATCTTAGCGGGAGCGACGAGCAGTACTTC. Amino acids: CASSDLSGSDEQYF.

V and J are TRBV27 and TRBJ1-3; 7 bases line up with TRBD1. The CDR3 covers 17 residues. Germline assignment: CDR1 MNHEY and CDR2 SMNVEV (reference sequence). The ends lost 0 bases at V and 0 bases at J; junction bases unmatched: 5. The CDR3 nucleotides read TGTGCCAGCAGTTTATCGGGACAGATTTACTCTGGAAACACCATATATTTT. Its translation is CASSLSGQIYSGNTIYF.

This rearrangement joins TRBV9 to TRBJ1-4; D is uncertain. Per the germline V gene, CDR1 is SGDLS and CDR2 is YYNGEE. CDR3 size: 13 residues. V lost 6 bases to trimming and J lost 7 bases, with 13 bases between them. CDR3 coding DNA: TGTGCCAGCACCCCCAGCGGTGGTGAAAAACTGTTTTTT. Residues: CASTPSGGEKLFF.

The rearrangement uses TRBV18 and TRBJ1-1; D gene ambiguous. The V end was cut by 3 bases, the J end by 10 bases, with 18 bases between. The CDR3 spans 14 residues. Germline V gene data show CDR1 as KGHSH and CDR2 as LQKENI. The CDR3 sequence: CASSPNSVFEGAFF. CDR3 nucleotides: TGTGCCAGCTCACCTAACTCAGTGTTCGAGGGAGCTTTCTTT.

The gene calls are TRBV6-5 and TRBJ1-1; possibly TRBD1 for D (6 bases). Germline lookup yields CDR1 MNHEY and CDR2 SVGAGI. The CDR3 spans 11 residues. CDR3 DNA sequence: TGTGCGAGTGGTCAAGGGGGTGAAGCTTTCTTT. It yields the protein CASGQGGEAFF.

J is TRBJ2-5 and V is TRBV4-1; TRBD2 matches at 15 bases. Germline V lookup: CDR1 MGHRA, CDR2 YSYEKL. This CDR3 comprises 16 residues. The ends lost 4 bases at V and 5 bases at J; junction bases unmatched: 5. CDR3 nucleotides: TGCGCCAGCAGCCTGGGACTAGCGGGAGGAATGGAGACCCAGTACTTC. This gives the protein CASSLGLAGGMETQYF.

In DNA, the CDR3 is TGTGCCAGCAGTTACAATAAGGGGACTGTGCAGTTCTTC. Translated: CASSYNKGTVQFF. This chain connects TRBV6-5 to TRBJ2-1; the D gene is possibly TRBD2 (6 bases). Germline lookup yields CDR1 MNHEY and CDR2 SVGAGI. Trimming stripped 2 bases from V and 12 bases from J, with 14 bases between. The CDR3 runs to 13 residues.

V usage is TRBV28 and J usage is TRBJ2-7; D tentatively reads TRBD1 or TRBD2 (5 bases each). Germline-derived CDR1 and CDR2 are MDHEN and SYDVKM. There are 12 residues in the CDR3. The CDR3 DNA reads as TGTGCTTGGGGGAGAAGGGGCTACGAGCAGTACTTC. Its translation is CAWGRRGYEQYF. The whole variable domain, remainder taken from reference TRBV28 and TRBJ2-7, is DVKVTQSSRYLVKRTGEKVFLECVQDMDHENMFWYRQDPGLGLRLIYFSYDVKMKEKGDIPEGYSVSREKKERFSLILESASTNQTSMYLCAWGRRGYEQYFGPGTRLTVT.

The rearrangement uses TRBV7-8 and TRBJ2-2, with a possible D match to TRBD2 (6 bases). The V gene's germline CDR1 is SGHVS and CDR2 FQNEAQ. The CDR3 covers 17 residues. The V gene lost 5 bases and the J gene lost 4 bases, with 20 bases spanning the gap. CDR3 residues: CASSQGGPAPSTGELFF. CDR3 DNA: TGTGCCAGCAGCCAAGGAGGGCCAGCCCCAAGCACCGGGGAGCTGTTTTTT. The full variable domain, with the rest looked up from reference TRBV7-8 and TRBJ2-2, is GAGVSQSPRYKVAKRGQDVALRCDPISGHVSLFWYQQALGQGPEFLTYFQNEAQLDKSGLPSDRFFAERPEGSVSTLKIQRTQQEDSAVYLCASSQGGPAPSTGELFFGEGSRLTVL.

V usage is TRBV5-6 and J usage is TRBJ1-4; the D gene is possibly TRBD1 (5 bases). The CDR3 is 13 amino acids. Germline V gives CDR1 SGHDT, CDR2 YYEEEE. V lost 3 bases to trimming and J lost 7 bases, with 10 bases between them. DNA of the CDR3: TGTGCCAGCAGCTCCGGGACTTCTGAAAAACTGTTTTTT. This codes for CASSSGTSEKLFF.

V usage is TRBV27 and J usage is TRBJ1-2; D is uncertain. V lost 5 bases and J lost 6, with 16 bases in between. The CDR3 consists of 14 residues. Germline loops: CDR1 MNHEY, CDR2 SMNVEV (reference sequence). CDR3 sequence reads: CASSLRSQANGYTF. CDR3 bases: TGTGCCAGCAGTCTACGATCCCAGGCTAATGGCTACACCTTC.

V usage is TRBV5-4 and J usage is TRBJ1-3; weak D call: TRBD1 (5 bases). V lost 1 base, J lost 0 bases, and 8 bases lay in between. The CDR3 is 15 amino acids. Germline V lookup: CDR1 SGHNT, CDR2 YYREEE (reference sequence). The CDR3 region is CASSLQGTSGNTIYF. CDR3 nucleotides: TGTGCCAGCAGCTTGCAGGGCACCTCTGGAAACACCATATATTTT.

This chain uses TRBV6-1 with TRBJ2-3, with 7 bases lining up with TRBD1. Trimming at V came to 1 base and at J to 0 bases, leaving 1 base not matched to a gene. This CDR3 is 15 amino acids long. The V gene's germline CDR1 is MNHNS and CDR2 SASEGT. This CDR3 is CASSEDRGSTDTQYF. The CDR3 DNA sequence: TGTGCCAGCAGTGAAGACAGGGGCAGCACAGATACGCAGTATTTT.